This T cell receptor beta chain appears in the sequencing data of a study of cytomegalovirus exposure and HLA in healthy donors. Study details: Inside one of the first data releases sat roughly 80 million unique TCRs taken from HLA-typed donors. Findings of the study overall: Analysis performed later showed TCR beta chains linked to HLA being more clonally expanded than equally common others. The study designated 150 or so TCR beta chains cytomegalovirus-associated. Later analysis placed DRB1 highest and HLA-C lowest in TCR association rates, which differed by HLA locus.

This clone was seen just once. Its antigen remains unidentified. Both 60 Vbeta primers and 13 Jbeta primers went into the PCR. TCRdb's table, derived via immunoSEQ multiplex PCR, lists solely in-frame clones and lacks some. The sample lists a few hundred thousand clones; 72% were seen once. CDR1 and CDR2 (germline): MNHNS, SASEGT. This CDR3 has 12 amino acids. The V gene lost 6 bases and the J gene lost 4 bases, with 7 bases spanning the gap. This sequence joins TRBV6-1 and TRBJ2-1, with unresolved D. The sample consisted of PBMCs. The TCR was taken from a female donor in good health and CMV-seronegative. The CDR3 nucleotides read TGTGCCAGCAGGGCCCCGTACAATGAGCAGTTCTTC. Its translation is CASRAPYNEQFF.